The 20 T cell receptor beta chains in this list originate from one sample, sequenced in a study of T cells in localized non-small cell lung cancer. Some clones are missing from TCRdb's copy, which holds only in-frame ones; the method was immunoSEQ multiplex PCR. Of approximately 83,000 clones listed, around nine tenths are singletons. The material sequenced was peripheral blood, taken before any cancer treatment. The source of these receptors is a woman between 35 and 70 years old with stage I squamous cell lung carcinoma.

This clone is a singleton in its sample. V gene TRBV4-2 combines with J gene TRBJ2-3, with TRBD2 matching 9 bases. The CDR3 has 14 residues. Per the germline V gene, CDR1 is LGHNA and CDR2 is YNFKEQ. Trimming at V came to 6 bases and at J to 4 bases, leaving 5 bases not matched to a gene. The CDR3 sequence is CASRGGGAADTQYF. CDR3 sequence (DNA): TGTGCCAGCAGGGGCGGGGGGGCCGCAGATACGCAGTATTTT.

The rearrangement joins TRBV20-1 to TRBJ2-4, with D possibly matching TRBD1 (5 bases). Trimming took 0 bases from V and 13 from J, leaving 10 bases between them. Germline CDR1 and CDR2: DFQATT and SNEGSKA (reference sequence). This CDR3 contains 11 residues. This CDR3 is CSARDPPGQYF. CDR3 sequence (DNA): TGCAGTGCTAGAGATCCCCCAGGGCAGTACTTC.

The V call is TRBV5-1, the J call TRBJ1-5; 7 nucleotides line up with TRBD1. The CDR3 is 15 residues long. Germline values: CDR1 SGHRS, CDR2 YFSETQ. V trimming: 0 bases; J trimming: 0 bases; junction bases outside the gene matches: 0. The CDR3 region has the DNA TGCGCCAGCAGCTTGGGGGACAGTAGCAATCAGCCCCAGCATTTT. Protein product: CASSLGDSSNQPQHF.

This clone has only one observation. The gene calls are TRBV6-1 and TRBJ2-1; tentatively, D is TRBD2 (7 bases). V lost 6 bases and J lost 7, with 19 bases in between. The CDR3 totals 15 residues. The germline gives CDR1 MNHNS, CDR2 SASEGT. This CDR3 reads CASSPWEGGRNEQFF. CDR3 bases: TGTGCCAGCAGCCCCTGGGAGGGGGGCAGGAATGAGCAGTTCTTC.

J is TRBJ2-2 and V is TRBV12-5; D ambiguous. V lost 7 bases and J 4 bases, leaving 10 bases between the germline ends. Germline CDR1 reads LGHNT; CDR2 reads FRNRAP. This CDR3 contains 13 residues. CDR3 in amino acids: CASASIGTGELFF. The CDR3 DNA reads as TGTGCTAGTGCCTCAATAGGCACCGGGGAGCTGTTTTTT.

J is TRBJ1-6 and V is TRBV5-1; D is unclear. Per germline, CDR1 SGHRS and CDR2 YFSETQ. V lost 0 bases to trimming and J lost 10 bases, with 11 bases between them. There are 14 residues in the CDR3. In DNA form, the CDR3 reads TGCGCCAGCAGCTTGGCAGCGGACGGATCACCCCTCCACTTT. Translation: CASSLAADGSPLHF. Full variable domain (missing parts from reference TRBV5-1 and TRBJ1-6): KAGVTQTPRYLIKTRGQQVTLSCSPISGHRSVSWYQQTPGQGLQFLFEYFSETQRNKGNFPGRFSGRQFSNSRSEMNVSTLELGDSALYLCASSLAADGSPLHFGNGTRLTVT.

This clone occurred once. This chain joins TRBV7-3 and TRBJ1-1; D remains ambiguous. CDR1 SGHTA and CDR2 FQGTGA come from the germline V gene. This CDR3 is built from 14 residues. V lost 0 bases to trimming and J lost 1 base, with 6 bases between them. The CDR3 spells CASSLTGGNTEAFF. CDR3 DNA: TGTGCCAGCAGCTTAACAGGAGGGAACACTGAAGCTTTCTTT. The entire variable domain, with the rest obtained from reference TRBV7-3 and TRBJ1-1, is as follows: GAGVSQTPSNKVTEKGKYVELRCDPISGHTALYWYRQSLGQGPEFLIYFQGTGAADDSGLPNDRFFAVRPEGSVSTLKIQRTERGDSAVYLCASSLTGGNTEAFFGQGTRLTVV.

The chain is built from TRBV18 and TRBJ2-3; the D gene is possibly TRBD1 (5 bases). Germline assignment: CDR1 KGHSH and CDR2 LQKENI. The CDR3 has 15 residues. V lost 3 bases and J 2 bases, leaving 12 bases between the germline ends. The CDR3 protein is CASSPRDSSTDTQYF. The CDR3, as DNA: TGTGCCAGCTCACCGCGCGACAGCTCCACAGATACGCAGTATTTT.

The CDR3 loop reads CASSITHRDYEQYF. DNA of the CDR3: TGTGCCAGTAGTATAACGCACAGGGACTACGAGCAGTACTTC. V is TRBV19 and J is TRBJ2-7; TRBD1 is a possible D gene (6 bases). CDR1 is LNHDA and CDR2 is SQIVND in the germline V gene (reference sequence). Deletions cut 2 bases from V and 3 bases from J, with 11 bases between. This CDR3 has 14 residues.

V gene TRBV30 combines with J gene TRBJ2-3; 12 bases map to TRBD1. With 4 bases clipped from V and 4 bases from J, the junction kept 9 bases outside the gene matches. The length of the CDR3 is 16 residues. Germline CDR1 is GTSNPN and CDR2 is SVGIG (reference sequence). CDR3 in amino acids: CAWTPGTGGVADTQYF. CDR3 in DNA: TGTGCCTGGACACCCGGGACAGGGGGCGTAGCAGATACGCAGTATTTT.

The chain couples TRBV19 to TRBJ1-1; TRBD1 might be the D (5 bases). The CDR3 extends over 15 amino acids. Between the trimmed V and J ends, which lost 5 bases and 1 base, there was a span of 14 bases. Looked up from germline, CDR1 is LNHDA and CDR2 is SQIVND (reference sequence). The CDR3 DNA sequence: TGTGCCAGTAGTCTGGGCCGGAGGGGGAACACTGAAGCTTTCTTT. Residues: CASSLGRRGNTEAFF.

CDR3 in amino acids: CAISEDRVGGYTF. CDR3 nucleotide sequence: TGTGCCATCAGTGAGGACAGGGTAGGTGGCTACACCTTC. The genes are TRBV10-3 and TRBJ1-2; 7 bases align to TRBD1. The junction had 4 bases not matched to a gene; V was cut back by 2 bases and J by 7 bases. The CDR3 has 13 residues. In germline, CDR1 is ENHRY, CDR2 SYGVKD.

This clone was counted once. The chain uses TRBV5-1 and TRBJ1-1; TRBD1 might be the D (5 bases). There are 13 residues in the CDR3. CDR1 and CDR2 (germline): SGHRS, YFSETQ. Trimming stripped 4 bases from V and 5 bases from J, with 12 bases between. The CDR3 region is CASSRGSGTEAFF. The CDR3 DNA is TGCGCCAGCAGCCGGGGTTCAGGGACTGAAGCTTTCTTT.

This chain uses TRBV5-1 with TRBJ2-1, with D maybe TRBD1 (6 bases). This CDR3 contains 15 residues. Germline CDR1 SGHRS, CDR2 YFSETQ. Trimming took 3 bases from V and 1 from J, leaving 11 bases between them. CDR3 coding DNA: TGCGCCAGCAGCTCGGACAGTTTTTCCTACAATGAGCAGTTCTTC. It encodes CASSSDSFSYNEQFF.

V is TRBV5-6 and J is TRBJ2-5, with D hard to call. V was cut by 2 bases and J by 3 bases, with 20 bases left in between. Germline values: CDR1 SGHDT, CDR2 YYEEEE. The CDR3 totals 17 residues. The CDR3 spells CASSFLTNLGLKETQYF. In DNA form, the CDR3 reads TGTGCCAGCAGCTTCCTCACCAACCTAGGATTAAAAGAGACCCAGTACTTC. The whole variable domain, filled in from reference TRBV5-6 and TRBJ2-5, reads DAGVTQSPTHLIKTRGQQVTLRCSPKSGHDTVSWYQQALGQGPQFIFQYYEEEERQRGNFPDRFSGHQFPNYSSELNVNALLLGDSALYLCASSFLTNLGLKETQYFGPGTRLLVL.

A few counts support this clone. The rearrangement joins TRBV6-1 to TRBJ2-3, with D perhaps TRBD1 (5 bases). The CDR3 is 15 amino acids. Germline CDR1 is MNHNS and CDR2 is SASEGT. V was shortened by 0 bases and J by 0 bases, with 7 bases between the two germline ends. The DNA of the CDR3 is TGTGCCAGCAGTGAAGCGCACAGGAGCACAGATACGCAGTATTTT. Its translation is CASSEAHRSTDTQYF.

This chain uses TRBV11-2 with TRBJ2-1; D tentatively fits TRBD1 or TRBD2 (5 bases each). Germline V gene sequence: CDR1 SGHAT, CDR2 FQNNGV. The CDR3 covers 14 residues. V was pared by 5 bases and J by 9 bases, with 17 bases between. The CDR3 coding sequence is TGTGCCAGCAGCCCTGGGGGTTCCTTGGGTGAGCAGTTCTTC. Protein: CASSPGGSLGEQFF.

The J gene is TRBJ1-2, the V gene TRBV6-5; D may be TRBD1 (5 bases). The V end lost 0 bases, the J end lost 4 bases, and 12 bases lay between the germline ends. The CDR3 spans 15 residues. Germline V gives CDR1 MNHEY, CDR2 SVGAGI. CDR3 in DNA: TGTGCCAGCAGTTACTCCCCTGGGGGGAGCTATGGCTACACCTTC. This encodes CASSYSPGGSYGYTF.

V and J are TRBV4-1 and TRBJ1-3; 7 nucleotides align to TRBD1. The CDR3 sequence is 16 residues long. Looked up from germline, CDR1 is MGHRA and CDR2 is YSYEKL. V gave up 3 bases and J gave up 2 bases; unmatched junction bases: 7. The CDR3: CASSQGPQGTGNTIYF. CDR3 nucleotides: TGCGCCAGCAGCCAGGGGCCACAGGGGACTGGAAACACCATATATTTT.

This rearrangement joins TRBV2 to TRBJ1-2; no firm D call. The CDR3 totals 14 residues. Trimming left V 2 bases short and J 4 bases short, with 11 bases between. Germline V CDR1 and CDR2: SNHLY, FYNNEI. CDR3 loop: CASSELDPTYGYTF. The CDR3 bases are TGTGCCAGCAGTGAACTCGATCCGACCTATGGCTACACCTTC.